This entry is about one T cell receptor beta chain. The antigen is unknown. This specimen comes from a study of blood T cells in healthy people across ages. The CDR3 totals 15 residues. CDR1 LGHDT and CDR2 YNNKEL come from the germline V gene (reference sequence). Trimming cost V 5 bases and J 11 bases; bases outside gene matches: 12. Study conclusions and caveats: Compared with aged donors, long-lived donors showed fewer expanded clones, suggesting selection. One million T cells yielded diversity estimates that were considered underestimates.

With a J-beta primer mix and a sample-barcoded 5' primer, a second PCR ran about 7 to 11 cycles. Each CDR3 protein is one row after TCRdb ran MiXCR on the 5' RACE reads. The sample includes approximately 1.5 million distinct CDR3 sequences, about 35% of them seen just once. Donors were healthy Caucasian individuals from Russia aged about 6 to 100. Each donor supplied roughly 9.2 milliliters of peripheral blood. The sample comprised blood. This rearrangement joins TRBV3-1 to TRBJ2-5; 12 nucleotides agree with TRBD2. The receptor's source is a young woman in good health. The CDR3 is CASSAGTSGWDEQYF. The CDR3 region has the DNA TGTGCCAGCAGCGCCGGGACTAGCGGGTGGGATGAGCAGTACTTC.